This T cell receptor beta chain was documented in a study of blood T cells in healthy people across ages. Points on this clonotype: The antigen remains unidentified.

Sample-barcoded 5' priming and a J-beta primer mix drove a second PCR of about 6 to 12 cycles. Via MiXCR, TCRdb re-called the 5' RACE reads, giving one row per CDR3 protein. This table holds approximately 780,000 distinct CDR3 sequences, roughly 26% found once. Study observations and caveats: A strong correlation was seen between TCR beta diversity and naive T cell percentage.

Germline CDR1 reads MGHRA; CDR2 reads YSYEKL. Trimming left V 0 bases short and J 1 base short, with 12 bases between. The CDR3 extends over 16 amino acids. This same sample was also part of a study on T cells of mothers and their children.

The gene calls are TRBV4-1 and TRBJ1-1; D ambiguous. The origin of this receptor is a boy younger than 18 in good health. What was sequenced was blood. The CDR3 DNA reads as TGCGCCAGCAGCCAAGAGCCGGGATGGTCGAACACTGAAGCTTTCTTT. Its translation: CASSQEPGWSNTEAFF.